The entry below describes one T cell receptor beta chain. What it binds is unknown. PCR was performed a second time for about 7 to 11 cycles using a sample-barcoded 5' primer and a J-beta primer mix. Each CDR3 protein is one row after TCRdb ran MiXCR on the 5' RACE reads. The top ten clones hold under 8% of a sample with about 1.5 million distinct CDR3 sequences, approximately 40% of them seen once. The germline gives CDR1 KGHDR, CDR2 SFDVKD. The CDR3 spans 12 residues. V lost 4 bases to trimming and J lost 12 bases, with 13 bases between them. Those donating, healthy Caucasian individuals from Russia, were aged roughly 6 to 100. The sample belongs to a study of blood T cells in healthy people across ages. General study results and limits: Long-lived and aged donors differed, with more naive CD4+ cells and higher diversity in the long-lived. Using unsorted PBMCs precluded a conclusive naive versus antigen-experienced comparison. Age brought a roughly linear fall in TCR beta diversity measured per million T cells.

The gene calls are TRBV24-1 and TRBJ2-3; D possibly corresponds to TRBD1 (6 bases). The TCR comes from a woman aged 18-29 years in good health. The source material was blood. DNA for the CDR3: TGTGCCACCAGTGAGCCGGACAGTGCCCAGTATTTT. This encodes CATSEPDSAQYF.